This is a list of T cell receptor beta chains from one sample in a study of shared clonotypes between healthy human individuals. Here immunoSEQ multiplex PCR was the method, and the copy in TCRdb shows in-frame clones only, minus some. The sample holds 2 million to 2.5 million clones, about 95% seen once. Sequencing input: naive CD8+ T cells sorted from blood. The receptor set was obtained from a young man in good health. CDR3s include the opening cysteine and the closing phenylalanine or tryptophan. Expanded clones are given a class, and other clones once, few, many or no size at all.

J: TRBJ2-7
size: NA
V: TRBV4-2
CDR3: CASSPVGLDEQYF

J: TRBJ2-1
size: NA
V: TRBV7-6
CDR3: CASSLGTGVYNEQFF

J: TRBJ2-7
size: once
V: TRBV6-5
CDR3: CASSYSLGQAEQYF

J: TRBJ2-1
size: NA
V: TRBV13
CDR3: CASSMTGDNEQFF

J: TRBJ2-7
size: NA
V: TRBV28
CDR3: CASSYRTGLYEQYF

J: TRBJ1-1
size: NA
V: TRBV5-4
CDR3: CASSKGDGSAEAFF

J: TRBJ2-2
size: once
V: TRBV6-5
CDR3: CASSFGMNTGELFF

J: TRBJ2-6
size: NA
V: TRBV27
CDR3: CASSLSWGSGANVLTF

J: TRBJ2-3
size: NA
V: TRBV4-2
CDR3: CASSQDWSQGTDTQYF

J: TRBJ2-1
size: NA
V: TRBV5-1
CDR3: CASSSFVGGADNEQFF

J: TRBJ2-1
size: NA
V: TRBV5-6
CDR3: CASSFSLHGSYNEQFF

J: TRBJ1-2
size: NA
V: TRBV19
CDR3: CASSIRDSIYGYTF

J: TRBJ1-6
size: NA
V: TRBV15
CDR3: CATSRDRRDDFSPLHF

J: TRBJ1-4
size: NA
V: TRBV18
CDR3: CASSPTVGSEKLFF

J: TRBJ2-5
size: NA
V: TRBV30
CDR3: CACHPGRQGSHAETQYF

J: TRBJ2-1
size: NA
V: TRBV9
CDR3: CASSVTRMGGNEQFF

J: TRBJ1-4
size: NA
V: TRBV28
CDR3: CASGLRADNEKLFF

J: TRBJ2-7
size: once
V: TRBV30
CDR3: CAWSVGVAGPRDEQYF

J: TRBJ2-3
size: NA
V: TRBV7-9
CDR3: CASNPGGVDTQYF

J: TRBJ1-1
size: NA
V: TRBV5-6
CDR3: CASSLVLRAATEAFF

J: TRBJ2-2
size: NA
V: TRBV29-1
CDR3: CSVEAPTGELFF

J: TRBJ2-7
size: NA
V: TRBV29-1
CDR3: CSVGPSYEQYF

J: TRBJ2-5
size: NA
V: TRBV2
CDR3: CASSELAWAGPQETQYF

J: TRBJ2-7
size: NA
V: TRBV4-3
CDR3: CASSQVLRREQYF

J: TRBJ2-7
size: once
V: TRBV27
CDR3: CASSAGDNSWGSYEQYF

J: TRBJ2-3
size: NA
V: TRBV11-2
CDR3: CASRFSGGHTDTQYF

J: TRBJ1-3
size: NA
V: TRBV30
CDR3: CAWDSDRGNTIYF

J: TRBJ2-7
size: NA
V: TRBV4-1
CDR3: CASSQDRDRGYEQYF

J: TRBJ1-2
size: once
V: TRBV7-9
CDR3: CASSLEDRGIVDGYTF

J: TRBJ2-7
size: NA
V: TRBV6-4
CDR3: CASSDSIRASGIAYEQYF

J: TRBJ2-1
size: NA
V: TRBV6-1
CDR3: CASSEAWNEQFF

J: TRBJ2-3
size: NA
V: TRBV15
CDR3: CATSRGWGLAGLTDTQYF

J: TRBJ2-7
size: NA
V: TRBV29-1
CDR3: CSVVGERDYEQYF

J: TRBJ2-2
size: NA
V: TRBV4-3
CDR3: CASSQVYRDGELFF

J: TRBJ2-4
size: NA
V: TRBV19
CDR3: CARGYPYF

J: TRBJ2-7
size: NA
V: TRBV7-8
CDR3: CASSLRGNEQYF

J: TRBJ2-3
size: NA
V: TRBV5-6
CDR3: CAGGSWQTDNTQYF

J: TRBJ1-6
size: NA
V: TRBV7-8
CDR3: CASSRDPGAGEALHF

J: TRBJ2-3
size: once
V: TRBV27
CDR3: CASSFGGSASPSTDTQYF

J: TRBJ2-2
size: NA
V: TRBV14
CDR3: CASSPGHDTGELFF

J: TRBJ2-1
size: NA
V: TRBV2
CDR3: CASSRDTDEQFF

J: TRBJ2-7
size: few
V: TRBV6-1
CDR3: CASSAGDGYEQYF

J: TRBJ1-1
size: NA
V: TRBV25-1
CDR3: CASSEGSITEAFF

J: TRBJ2-7
size: once
V: TRBV19
CDR3: CASGDRGYEQYF

J: TRBJ2-2
size: NA
V: TRBV4-2
CDR3: CASSQLTNRGPDTGELFF

J: TRBJ1-1
size: NA
V: TRBV9
CDR3: CASSLGGGTEAFF

J: TRBJ2-7
size: NA
V: TRBV5-5
CDR3: CASSLGDGPYEQYF

J: TRBJ1-1
size: NA
V: TRBV6-6
CDR3: CASSYAEGYTEAFF

J: TRBJ2-3
size: NA
V: TRBV4-1
CDR3: CASSQVDSLDPSTDTQYF

J: TRBJ2-3
size: NA
V: TRBV5-4
CDR3: CASSLFSDTQYF

J: TRBJ2-1
size: NA
V: TRBV7-9
CDR3: CASSLDHFAEQFF

J: TRBJ1-1
size: once
V: TRBV10-1
CDR3: CASSEAGNTEAFF

J: TRBJ2-7
size: NA
V: TRBV13
CDR3: CASSLFRGDPTYEQYF